This T cell receptor beta chain was sequenced during a study of blood T cell repertoires in COVID-19. Participants' own reports of clinical history determined their cohort assignment. Method: immunoSEQ multiplex PCR; TCRdb's copy keeps in-frame clones and lacks some. This table holds about 140,000 clones, over 75% found once. Germline-derived CDR1 and CDR2 are GTSNPN and SVGIG (reference sequence). The CDR3 spans 13 residues. V was pared by 5 bases and J by 1 base, with 4 bases of the junction left unmatched. Sequencing was carried out using PBMCs or T cells enriched from blood (not recorded which). This receptor was taken from a man between 50 and 59 years old in a cohort exposed to, infected with or recovered from COVID-19 (not recorded which). This rearrangement joins TRBV30 to TRBJ1-1; 7 nucleotides align to TRBD1. CDR3 coding DNA: TGTGCCTGGGCGACAGGGTGGAACACTGAAGCTTTCTTT. This translates into CAWATGWNTEAFF.